This T cell receptor (beta chain) was observed in a study of cytomegalovirus exposure and HLA in healthy donors. Study summary: From HLA-typed donors, an early data release held approximately 85 million unique TCRs. Findings of the study overall: The authors excluded some V segments, including TRBV6-2 and TRBV6-3, as indistinguishable. A later analysis reported that several of the most significant clusters appeared to be linked to common viral pathogens, among them Epstein-Barr virus. More clonal expansion characterized HLA-associated TCR beta chains than equally common others in a later analysis.

V was pared by 1 base and J by 3 bases, with 9 bases between. This CDR3 contains 14 residues. Germline V CDR1 and CDR2: LGHNA, YNFKEQ. The PCR had 60 Vbeta and 13 Jbeta primers. TCRdb keeps only in-frame clones here, not all; method: immunoSEQ multiplex PCR. The sample includes fewer than 120,000 clones, 75% to 80% of them seen just once. As for this clone: Its cognate antigen is unknown.

The sequencing input was PBMCs. The chain uses TRBV4-2 and TRBJ2-5; tentatively, D is TRBD2 (6 bases). The TCR originated in a woman aged 25 to 39 in good health and CMV-seronegative. The CDR3 spells CASSQGPGEETQYF. The CDR3 DNA reads TGTGCCAGCAGCCAAGGTCCGGGGGAAGAGACCCAGTACTTC.